These 6 T cell receptor beta chains came from one sample sequenced in a study of CD8+CD57+ T cells in acquired aplastic anemia. For CDR3 and TCR beta VDJ profiling, genomic DNA was the template used. Each CDR3 protein is one row after TCRdb ran MiXCR on the reads. The profile shows about 210,000 distinct CDR3 sequences, 30% to 35% of them singletons. The sample consisted of sorted CD4+, CD8+, or CD8+CD57+ T cells (not recorded which) from PBMCs. The origin of the receptors is a human donor in good health, serving as a control.

J is TRBJ1-4 and V is TRBV5-1, with D uncertain. The CDR3 has 15 amino acids. Trimming took off 0 bases at V and 5 bases at J, with 11 bases between the two ends. CDR1 is SGHRS and CDR2 is YFSETQ in the germline V gene. CDR3 in DNA: TGCGCCAGCAGCTTGGGTTACGGTGAAAATGAAAAACTGTTTTTT. Its protein product is CASSLGYGENEKLFF. The entire variable domain, with the rest obtained from reference TRBV5-1 and TRBJ1-4, is as follows: KAGVTQTPRYLIKTRGQQVTLSCSPISGHRSVSWYQQTPGQGLQFLFEYFSETQRNKGNFPGRFSGRQFSNSRSEMNVSTLELGDSALYLCASSLGYGENEKLFFGSGTQLSVL.

Remarks on this clonotype: One junction end does not reproduce the germline sequence, and a read error may be involved. The chain employs TRBV5-8 and TRBJ2-7, with a tentative D call TRBD1 (6 bases). The CDR3 is made up of 15 amino acids. Germline loops: CDR1 SGHTS, CDR2 YDEGEE. The DNA of the CDR3 is TGTGCCAGCAGCCCAACGCACGGACAGACCTACGAGCAGCACTTC. It codes for CASSPTHGQTYEQHF.

In regard to this clonotype: A read error may explain this, as a much larger clone is one base away. This sequence joins TRBV9 and TRBJ2-5; D not resolved. The CDR3 spans 19 residues. Looked up from germline, CDR1 is SGDLS and CDR2 is YYNGEE. V was clipped by 0 bases and J by 2 bases, with 23 bases between them. CDR3 sequence (DNA): TGTGCCAGCAGCGTAGGACTCCCCTATACTACACAACAACAAGAGACCCAGTACTTC. This encodes CASSVGLPYTTQQQETQYF. Filled out from reference TRBV9 and TRBJ2-5, the complete variable domain reads DSGVTQTPKHLITATGQRVTLRCSPRSGDLSVYWYQQSLDQGLQFLIQYYNGEERAKGNILERFSAQQFPDLHSELNLSSLELGDSALYFCASSVGLPYTTQQQETQYFGPGTRLLVL.

There are many counts of this clonotype. The rearrangement uses TRBV19 and TRBJ1-5; TRBD1 matches at 7 bases. CDR3 length: 13 residues. Trimming at V came to 3 bases and at J to 6 bases, leaving 2 bases not matched to a gene. Germline CDR1 and CDR2: LNHDA and SQIVND (reference sequence). In DNA form, the CDR3 reads TGTGCCAGTAGTATGACAGGGAGTCAGCCCCAGCATTTT. Translating it yields CASSMTGSQPQHF.

On this clonotype: A read error may be the cause here, since a much bigger clone is one base away. The chain recombines TRBV7-3 with TRBJ2-7; D call uncertain. CDR3 size: 15 residues. CDR1 and CDR2 from the germline V gene are SGHTA and FQGTGA. The CDR3 here is CAGSRYPGSQYEQYF. The CDR3 DNA reads as TGTGCCGGCAGCCGCTATCCCGGGTCCCAATACGAGCAGTACTTC.

This clonotype showed up many times. The J gene is TRBJ2-4, the V gene TRBV2; maybe TRBD1 (6 bases). CDR1 SNHLY and CDR2 FYNNEI come from the germline V gene. Trimming pared 7 bases from V and 4 bases from J, leaving 14 bases between. The CDR3 consists of 14 residues. The CDR3 region has the DNA TGTGCCAGCAACGACAGGACAACTAAAAACATTCAGTACTTC. Translation gives CASNDRTTKNIQYF.